Listed here are 13 T cell receptor beta chains from one sample, sequenced in a study of cytomegalovirus exposure and HLA in healthy donors. Profiled with immunoSEQ multiplex PCR; TCRdb holds only in-frame clones, not every one. Of 55,000 to 65,000 clones detected, roughly 90% appear once; the ten largest clones hold 1% to 1.2%. Sequencing was performed on PBMCs. The receptors derive from a man aged 18 to 29 in good health and CMV-seronegative.

This chain joins TRBV19 and TRBJ2-3; D is undetermined. The V gene's germline CDR1 is LNHDA and CDR2 SQIVND (reference sequence). Trimming took off 7 bases at V and 1 base at J, with 12 bases between the two ends. CDR3 length: 14 amino acids. The CDR3 DNA is TGTGCCAGTAATTTGGGTGGAGGCACAGATACGCAGTATTTT. It encodes CASNLGGGTDTQYF.

This chain uses TRBV4-3 with TRBJ1-5, with TRBD1 matching over 7 bases. Germline trimming cut 1 base from V and 7 bases from J; bases unmatched to any gene: 16. The CDR3 is 18 residues long. The germline V gene has CDR1 LGHNA and CDR2 YSLEER. The CDR3 region has the DNA TGCGCCAGCAGCCAAGTTCCACAGGGGCGAGTAGGAATCCAGCCCCAGCATTTT. Its translation is CASSQVPQGRVGIQPQHF.

This chain links TRBV10-1 with TRBJ2-7; 9 nucleotides agree with TRBD2. CDR3 size: 14 residues. CDR1 and CDR2 (germline): WNHNN, SYGVQD (reference sequence). V shed 7 bases and J 0 bases; nucleotides not matched to a gene: 4. The CDR3 is CASIGGRASYEQYF. The CDR3 DNA is TGCGCCAGCATAGGCGGGAGGGCCTCCTACGAGCAGTACTTC.

This clone was seen a few times. V gene TRBV5-1 combines with J gene TRBJ2-5, with D tentatively TRBD2 (6 bases). The CDR3 is 15 amino acids. Germline V gives CDR1 SGHRS, CDR2 YFSETQ. Between the trimmed V and J ends, which lost 4 bases and 4 bases, there was a span of 17 bases. In nucleotides, the CDR3 is TGCGCCAGCAGCCTGGGACTTACCCTCCGAGAGACCCAGTACTTC. Its protein is CASSLGLTLRETQYF.

The chain carries TRBV2 and TRBJ1-1, with TRBD1 identical over 8 bases. The CDR3 is made up of 13 amino acids. Germline CDR1 is SNHLY and CDR2 is FYNNEI. After removal of 6 bases from V and 5 bases from J, the junction contained 5 bases not matched to a gene. This chain's CDR3 is CASRARGLTEAFF. In DNA form, the CDR3 reads TGTGCCAGCAGAGCCAGGGGGCTAACTGAAGCTTTCTTT.

The chain employs TRBV28 and TRBJ2-3; a weak D match, TRBD2 (6 bases). Between the trimmed V and J ends, which lost 7 bases and 5 bases, there was a span of 10 bases. This CDR3 is built from 12 residues. Germline CDR1 reads MDHEN; CDR2 reads SYDVKM. For the CDR3, the DNA is TGTGCCAGCAAGGCGGGAATAGATACGCAGTATTTT. Encoded protein: CASKAGIDTQYF.

The chain joins TRBV7-9 to TRBJ1-5, with 10 bases that match TRBD1. Unmatched junction bases numbered 4, after V lost 5 bases and J lost 0 bases. Germline values: CDR1 SEHNR, CDR2 FQNEAQ (reference sequence). The CDR3 loop spans 16 amino acids. The CDR3 nucleotides read TGTGCCAGCAGCCCAGGACAGGGGGATAGCAATCAGCCCCAGCATTTT. This translates into CASSPGQGDSNQPQHF.

As regards this clone: Other DNA sequences in this specimen translate into the identical CDR3. The CDR3 reads CASSLLGVPNEQFF. The CDR3 nucleotides read TGTGCCAGCAGCTTACTCGGGGTCCCTAATGAGCAGTTCTTC. The V gene is TRBV11-2, the J gene TRBJ2-1; possibly TRBD2 for D (5 bases). With 2 bases removed from V and 7 bases from J, the gap between germline ends came to 12 bases. The CDR3 has 14 amino acids. CDR1 and CDR2 (germline): SGHAT, FQNNGV.

V gene TRBV6-6 combines with J gene TRBJ2-5; D perhaps matches TRBD2 (6 bases). The V end lost 2 bases, the J end lost 7 bases, and 14 bases lay between the germline ends. The length of the CDR3 is 14 residues. The germline V gene encodes CDR1 MNHNY and CDR2 SVGAGI (reference sequence). CDR3 nucleotide sequence: TGTGCCAGCAGTTACACTCCAGCGGAGGGGACCCAGTACTTC. It yields the protein CASSYTPAEGTQYF.

The chain links TRBV21-1 to TRBJ2-7; the D call of TRBD2 is as the table states it, not checked on the DNA. TRBV21-1 is designated a pseudogene. The CDR3 length is 15 residues. CDR3 loop: CASSNMGDSYYEQYF. Here the CDR3 DNA reads TGTGCCAGCAGCAATATGGGGGACTCCTACTACGAGCAGTACTTC.

CDR3 in DNA: TGTGCCAGCAGCCTCCTTGGGATCGGGGGGGAGACCCAGTACTTC. Translating gives CASSLLGIGGETQYF. The V gene is TRBV7-2, the J gene TRBJ2-5; 7 nucleotides match TRBD2. Germline CDR1 and CDR2: SGHTA and FQGNSA. This CDR3 has 15 amino acids. Unmatched junction bases numbered 11, after V lost 5 bases and J lost 5 bases.

The chain recombines TRBV7-8 with TRBJ2-1, with a weak D call TRBD2 (6 bases). V was pared by 8 bases and J by 2 bases, with 16 bases between. The CDR3 loop spans 15 amino acids. Germline V gives CDR1 SGHVS, CDR2 FQNEAQ. CDR3 protein: CASGPTRWAYNEQFF. The CDR3 DNA sequence: TGTGCCAGCGGCCCGACTAGATGGGCCTACAATGAGCAGTTCTTC.

The genes are TRBV6-5 and TRBJ1-2; 12 nucleotides match TRBD1. The ends lost 6 bases at V and 7 bases at J; junction bases unmatched: 6. Per the germline V gene, CDR1 is MNHEY and CDR2 is SVGAGI. The CDR3 has 14 residues. CDR3 amino acids: CASSRGQGAPGYTF. CDR3 nucleotide sequence: TGTGCCAGCAGCAGGGGACAGGGGGCACCTGGCTACACCTTC.